Below are 27 T cell receptor beta chains sequenced from a single sample in a study of regulatory T cells in long-lasting Graves disease. Time point denoted: persistent/refractory GD, antithyroid drugs over 5 years with positive TRAb. From PBMCs, RNA was extracted and then used to make the TCR library. Libraries of TCR beta came from iRepertoire HTBI primers plus Arm-PCR of CDR3 regions. TCRdb recomputed calls from the multiplex PCR reads with MiXCR, one row per CDR3 protein. Here the sample spans over 650,000 distinct CDR3 sequences, 25% to 35% being singletons. Sample: peripheral blood mononuclear cells (PBMCs), taken when the disease was refractory, from a patient treated with antithyroid drugs. These receptors came from a female donor with Graves disease.

The rearrangement uses TRBV2 and TRBJ2-7; perhaps TRBD2 as D (6 bases). The V gene lost 7 bases and the J gene lost 0 bases, with 16 bases spanning the gap. The CDR3 contains 15 residues. Germline V gene lookup returns CDR1 SNHLY and CDR2 FYNNEI. The DNA of the CDR3 is TGTGCCAGCAAGAGGTGGGAGCGGGCCTCCTACGAGCAGTACTTC. This translates into CASKRWERASYEQYF.

A single count supports this clonotype. The rearrangement links TRBV30 to TRBJ1-3; D unclear. Germline V gives CDR1 GTSNPN, CDR2 SVGIG (reference sequence). Between the trimmed V and J ends, which lost 5 bases and 2 bases, there was a span of 10 bases. The CDR3 runs to 13 residues. This CDR3 is CAWGEGTGNTIYF. Written as DNA, the CDR3 is TGTGCCTGGGGAGAGGGAACTGGAAACACCATATATTTT.

The J gene is TRBJ2-7, the V gene TRBV4-1; 8 bases are a match to TRBD2. Germline trimming cut 4 bases from V and 2 bases from J; bases unmatched to any gene: 19. This CDR3 contains 19 residues. Per the germline V gene, CDR1 is MGHRA and CDR2 is YSYEKL. The CDR3 sequence is CASSRAGGGSGPSAYEQYF. As DNA, the CDR3 is TGCGCCAGCAGCCGGGCGGGGGGTGGAAGCGGACCCTCCGCCTACGAGCAGTACTTC.

This clonotype was found a few times. The V call is TRBV19, the J call TRBJ1-2; no clear D. Trimming took off 0 bases at V and 4 bases at J, with 15 bases between the two ends. The CDR3 is 16 residues long. Germline-derived CDR1 and CDR2 are LNHDA and SQIVND (reference sequence). CDR3 nucleotide sequence: TGTGCCAGTAGTATAGAATTGGTGGTCTGGAGCTATGGCTACACCTTC. It specifies CASSIELVVWSYGYTF.

There are a few counts of this clonotype. The rearrangement links TRBV10-3 to TRBJ1-6; D perhaps matches TRBD1 (6 bases). Looked up from germline, CDR1 is ENHRY and CDR2 is SYGVKD. Trimming shortened V by 0 bases and J by 9 bases, and 12 bases separated the two germline ends. The CDR3 covers 15 residues. The CDR3 spells CAISESPGEVSPLHF. CDR3 DNA: TGTGCCATCAGTGAGTCTCCAGGGGAAGTTTCACCCCTCCACTTT.

A remark on this clonotype: One junction end does not reproduce the germline sequence, and a read error may be involved. The genes are TRBV5-1 and TRBJ1-1; 8 bases match TRBD1. The germline CDR1 and CDR2 sequences are SGHRS and YFSETQ. This CDR3 is built from 12 residues. In nucleotides, the CDR3 is TGCGCCAGCAGAATGGACAGGGCTGAAGCTCTCTTT. Translating it yields CASRMDRAEALF. The variable domain in full, with the rest retrieved from reference TRBV5-1 and TRBJ1-1, is KAGVTQTPRYLIKTRGQQVTLSCSPISGHRSVSWYQQTPGQGLQFLFEYFSETQRNKGNFPGRFSGRQFSNSRSEMNVSTLELGDSALYLCASRMDRAEALFGQGTRLTVV.

Of note for this clonotype: The CDR3 carries no conserved terminal phenylalanine or tryptophan, so it likely arises from a read error. V and J are TRBV19 and TRBJ1-2; D not certain. The CDR3 has 14 amino acids. In germline, CDR1 is LNHDA, CDR2 SQIVND (reference sequence). Between the trimmed V and J ends, which lost 3 bases and 1 base, there was a span of 9 bases. CDR3 DNA: TGTGCCAGTAGTATTGGGCAGAATAACTATGGCTACACCCTC. The encoded protein is CASSIGQNNYGYTL.

This clonotype turned up a few times. This sequence joins TRBV5-1 and TRBJ1-4, with D perhaps TRBD1 (5 bases). CDR3 length equals 15 residues. Trimming cost V 4 bases and J 9 bases, with 19 bases left between them. Germline CDR1 and CDR2: SGHRS and YFSETQ. CDR3 nucleotide sequence: TGCGCCAGCAGCATAGGACGACGGGAGGGGAAAAAACTGTTTTTT. Encoded protein: CASSIGRREGKKLFF.

Only a few counts were recorded for this clonotype. The chain links TRBV7-3 to TRBJ2-2; TRBD2 matches at 11 bases. Germline CDR1 is SGHTA and CDR2 is FQGTGA. Trimming removed 8 bases from V and 7 bases from J; junction bases left unmatched: 6. This CDR3 is 14 amino acids long. Here the CDR3 reads CASRRLAGSGELFF. In DNA form, the CDR3 reads TGTGCCAGCCGTCGACTAGCGGGGAGCGGGGAGCTGTTTTTT.

This clonotype was counted between two and nine times. The gene calls are TRBV6-1 and TRBJ1-4; D unclear. From germline, CDR1 is MNHNS and CDR2 SASEGT. CDR3 size: 14 residues. V lost 5 bases to trimming and J lost 3 bases, with 10 bases between them. The CDR3 loop reads CASSRRASNEKLFF. In DNA form, the CDR3 reads TGTGCCAGCAGTAGGCGGGCCTCTAATGAAAAACTGTTTTTT.

This clonotype was seen only a few times. The chain employs TRBV20-1 and TRBJ1-1; D unresolved. CDR1 DFQATT and CDR2 SNEGSKA come from the germline V gene (reference sequence). Trimming shortened V by 0 bases and J by 7 bases, and 6 bases separated the two germline ends. The CDR3 consists of 11 residues. CDR3 bases: TGCAGTGCTAGAGATTGGGGTGAAGCTTTCTTT. It translates to CSARDWGEAFF.

This chain connects TRBV20-1 to TRBJ2-3; 14 bases align to TRBD2. J gave up 6 bases and V 6 bases, and 2 bases lay outside the gene matches. The germline V gene has CDR1 DFQATT and CDR2 SNEGSKA (reference sequence). The CDR3 totals 13 residues. DNA for the CDR3: TGCAGTGCGGGGACTAGCGGGAGCGATACGCAGTATTTT. It yields the protein CSAGTSGSDTQYF.

This clonotype was detected only a few times. The V and J genes are TRBV28 and TRBJ2-1; TRBD2 agrees at 7 bases. The CDR3 spans 16 residues. Trimming at V came to 6 bases and at J to 5 bases, leaving 13 bases not matched to a gene. From germline, CDR1 is MDHEN and CDR2 SYDVKM. CDR3 bases: TGTGCCAGCAGCACCCGGGAGGCCGCGGTCAACAATGAGCAGTTCTTC. Its protein product is CASSTREAAVNNEQFF.

In its sample, this clonotype was seen many times. The genes are TRBV12-3 or TRBV12-4 and TRBJ1-5; possible D gene TRBD1, 6 bases. Trimming left V 5 bases short and J 6 bases short, with 14 bases between. This CDR3 is built from 14 residues. The CDR3: CASSPWTEGQPQHF. The CDR3 region has the DNA TGTGCCAGCAGTCCTTGGACAGAAGGTCAGCCCCAGCATTTT.

At least ten counts were recorded for this clonotype. The J gene is TRBJ2-6, the V gene TRBV19, with TRBD2 as a possible D gene (6 bases). There are 16 residues in the CDR3. With 2 bases removed from V and 0 bases from J, the gap between germline ends came to 8 bases. Per germline, CDR1 LNHDA and CDR2 SQIVND (reference sequence). CDR3 DNA: TGTGCCAGTAGTATACAGGGAGGCTCTGGGGCCAACGTCCTGACTTTC. Its protein is CASSIQGGSGANVLTF.

The chain recombines TRBV12-3 or TRBV12-4 with TRBJ2-3; 9 nucleotides agree with TRBD2. The CDR3 sequence is 18 residues long. Trimming cost V 1 base and J 1 base; bases outside gene matches: 9. The CDR3 DNA sequence: TGTGCCAGCAGTTTAGGTGGGGCGGGAGGGCCGCGCACAGATACGCAGTATTTT. Protein: CASSLGGAGGPRTDTQYF.

The gene calls are TRBV11-2 and TRBJ2-6; 7 bases agree with TRBD1. The length of the CDR3 is 16 residues. Germline assignment: CDR1 SGHAT and CDR2 FQNNGV. With V trimmed by 3 bases and J by 2 bases, 4 bases remained unmatched. The CDR3 bases are TGTGCCAGCAGCTTCAAAGGGGGCGCTGGGGCCAACGTCCTGACTTTC. It is translated as CASSFKGGAGANVLTF.

This clonotype has a handful of counts. V is TRBV30 and J is TRBJ2-5; D call uncertain. The CDR3 runs to 12 residues. V was shortened by 0 bases and J by 4 bases, with 6 bases between the two germline ends. CDR1 and CDR2 from the germline V gene are GTSNPN and SVGIG (reference sequence). The CDR3: CAWSVGGETQYF. The CDR3 nucleotides read TGTGCCTGGAGTGTGGGTGGAGAGACCCAGTACTTC.

This clonotype came up a few times. The rearrangement uses TRBV4-1 and TRBJ1-2; D is possibly TRBD1 (5 bases). Trimming shortened V by 3 bases and J by 4 bases, and 9 bases separated the two germline ends. Germline V gene data show CDR1 as MGHRA and CDR2 as YSYEKL. CDR3 length: 13 amino acids. CDR3 bases: TGCGCCAGCAGCCACCGACAGTCCTATGGCTACACCTTC. Translation gives CASSHRQSYGYTF.

The table lists this clonotype with a few counts. V usage is TRBV15 and J usage is TRBJ1-2; 8 nucleotides align to TRBD1. V trimming: 2 bases; J trimming: 6 bases; junction bases outside the gene matches: 8. Looked up from germline, CDR1 is LNHNV and CDR2 is YYDKDF (reference sequence). CDR3 size: 15 residues. CDR3 sequence (DNA): TGTGCCACCAGCAGACCCGAGGACAGGGAGAATGGCTACACCTTC. This encodes CATSRPEDRENGYTF.

The rearrangement joins TRBV9 to TRBJ2-7; 9 bases are a match to TRBD1. The CDR3 spans 16 residues. Germline CDR1 is SGDLS and CDR2 is YYNGEE. Losses at the gene ends were 1 base for V and 5 bases for J; bases not matched to a gene: 10. CDR3 sequence: CASSVRKTGGIDEQYF. DNA of the CDR3: TGTGCCAGCAGCGTACGAAAGACAGGGGGAATTGACGAGCAGTACTTC. The whole variable domain, remainder taken from reference TRBV9 and TRBJ2-7, is DSGVTQTPKHLITATGQRVTLRCSPRSGDLSVYWYQQSLDQGLQFLIQYYNGEERAKGNILERFSAQQFPDLHSELNLSSLELGDSALYFCASSVRKTGGIDEQYFGPGTRLTVT.

This clonotype was counted only a few times. This chain joins TRBV14 and TRBJ2-7; 14 bases line up with TRBD2. V lost 4 bases, J lost 2 bases, and 4 bases stayed unmatched. CDR1 and CDR2 (germline): SGHDN, FVKESK. CDR3 length: 16 amino acids. CDR3 region: CASSPGLAGVTYEQYF. In nucleotides, the CDR3 is TGTGCCAGCAGCCCGGGACTAGCGGGAGTCACCTACGAGCAGTACTTC.

This clonotype was seen a handful of times. The rearrangement joins TRBV25-1 to TRBJ2-3; D unresolved. CDR3 size: 17 residues. Germline CDR1 and CDR2: MGHDK and SYGVNS. Trimming pared 5 bases from V and 4 bases from J, leaving 22 bases between. The CDR3 region is CASSSATPGLGADTQYF. The CDR3 coding sequence is TGTGCCAGCAGTTCCGCTACCCCCGGGCTCGGCGCAGATACGCAGTATTTT.

The chain is built from TRBV2 and TRBJ1-5; 7 bases map to TRBD1. Unmatched junction bases numbered 9, after V lost 4 bases and J lost 6 bases. This CDR3 region has 15 residues. In germline, CDR1 is SNHLY, CDR2 FYNNEI. The CDR3 spells CASSVDRAVGQPQHF. The CDR3 DNA reads TGTGCCAGCAGTGTCGACAGGGCTGTTGGTCAGCCCCAGCATTTT.

The CDR3 here is CATRTGRGETQYF. DNA for the CDR3: TGTGCCACAAGGACGGGCCGGGGGGAGACCCAGTACTTC. V and J are TRBV2 and TRBJ2-5; weak D call: TRBD2 (6 bases). V lost 10 bases and J 5 bases, leaving 17 bases between the germline ends. The CDR3 is made up of 13 amino acids. Germline assignment: CDR1 SNHLY and CDR2 FYNNEI.

This clonotype was detected a few times. The chain is built from TRBV3-1 and TRBJ2-2, with 8 bases lining up with TRBD1. The V and J ends lost 6 bases and 2 bases, in that order; junction bases with no gene match: 8. The germline CDR1 and CDR2 sequences are LGHDT and YNNKEL (reference sequence). CDR3 length: 16 amino acids. The CDR3 region is CASRLTGAVNTGELFF. CDR3 bases: TGTGCCAGCAGACTGACAGGGGCTGTAAACACCGGGGAGCTGTTTTTT.

Ten or more counts support this clonotype. The chain joins TRBV2 to TRBJ2-7; a possible D gene is TRBD1 (6 bases). Germline V gene sequence: CDR1 SNHLY, CDR2 FYNNEI. This CDR3 has 13 residues. Trimming removed 3 bases from V and 3 bases from J, with 9 bases in between. This CDR3 is CASSDEGVYEQYF. CDR3 nucleotides: TGTGCCAGCAGTGATGAGGGGGTCTACGAGCAGTACTTC.